This T cell receptor (beta chain) stems from a study of control samples from healthy donors and cancer patients. The CDR3 runs to 16 residues. V was cut by 5 bases and J by 1 base, with 16 bases left in between. Germline CDR1 reads SEHNR; CDR2 reads FQNEAQ (reference sequence). Only in-frame clones appear in the TCRdb table, and some are missing; sequencing was by immunoSEQ multiplex PCR. The table shows tens of thousands of clones, with approximately 85% occurring only once. The receptor comes from a man in his forties in good health. This chain joins TRBV7-9 and TRBJ2-3; D is possibly TRBD1 or TRBD2 (5 bases each). The sample was blood. The CDR3 coding sequence is TGTGCCAGCAGCCTCGGGCAGGGACGAGGCACAGATACGCAGTATTTT. Translated, it gives CASSLGQGRGTDTQYF.